These T cell receptor beta chains were read from a single sample in a study of T-cell memory formation after mild COVID-19. TCRdb re-analysed the 5' RACE reads in MiXCR, keeping a single row per CDR3 protein. In the table there are under 90,000 distinct CDR3 sequences, about 15% of which are singletons. The sequenced sample was PBMCs or a T cell subset sorted from them (not recorded which). The receptors come from an adult woman who had mild COVID-19 (a few samples of this study predate the infection). Cell type and time point are not known. Both conserved end residues are part of each CDR3. A D gene is named only where the DNA matches it firmly. Expanded clones are given a class, and other clones once, few, many or no size at all.

v_call,j_call,clone_size,d_call,cdr3_nt,cdr3_aa
TRBV7-6,TRBJ2-2,few,-,TGTGCCAGCAGTTCAAACCCGGCGGGACCCGGGACAGATAACACCGGGGAGCTGTTTTTT,CASSSNPAGPGTDNTGELFF
TRBV27,TRBJ2-7,few,TRBD2,TGTGCCAGCAGTTCCGTCCCTAGCGGGAGGCAGGACGAGCAGTACTTC,CASSSVPSGRQDEQYF
TRBV12-3/TRBV12-4,TRBJ1-2,-,-,TGTGCCAGCAGCACCCCAGGGAACTATGGCTACACCTTC,CASSTPGNYGYTF
TRBV7-9,TRBJ2-3,-,-,TGTGCCAGCAGCTTAAAAGCGGGCCACACAGATACGCAGTATTTT,CASSLKAGHTDTQYF
TRBV20-1,TRBJ2-7,few,-,TGCAGTGCCATGAGGGTCGGCCCGTCTCGATACGAGCAGTACTTC,CSAMRVGPSRYEQYF
TRBV5-1,TRBJ2-5,-,-,TGCGCCAGCAGGTTTGACCTCAGCGTTCAAGAGACCCAGTACTTC,CASRFDLSVQETQYF
TRBV6-5,TRBJ2-5,few,-,TGTGCCAGCGAGGGGGGTTTCGGGCAAGAGACCCAGTACTTC,CASEGGFGQETQYF
TRBV23-1,TRBJ2-6,-,-,TGCGCCAGCAGTCAGGTATCTGGGGCCAACGTCCTGACTTTC,CASSQVSGANVLTF
TRBV7-8,TRBJ2-1,few,TRBD2,TGTGCCAGCAGCTTAAGGGCGGGAGACAATGAGCAGTTCTTC,CASSLRAGDNEQFF
TRBV12-3/TRBV12-4,TRBJ2-2,many,TRBD1,TGTGCCAGCAGCCCCGGGACAGGCTTTCCCGGGGAGCTGTTTTTT,CASSPGTGFPGELFF
TRBV27,TRBJ2-5,-,-,TGTGCCAGCAGTCCCGCGTACCAAGAGACCCAGTACTTC,CASSPAYQETQYF
TRBV5-1,TRBJ1-3,many,-,TGCGCCAGCAGCCCGGATCCGAGCTCTGGAAACACCATATATTTT,CASSPDPSSGNTIYF
TRBV7-3,TRBJ1-3,few,TRBD1,TGTGCCAGCAGCTCGACAGGGGGCCTAGCTGGAAACACCATATATTTT,CASSSTGGLAGNTIYF
TRBV12-3/TRBV12-4,TRBJ2-3,-,-,TGTGCCAGCCTATTCTTGCCAGATACGCAGTATTTT,CASLFLPDTQYF
TRBV9,TRBJ2-7,-,-,TGTGCCAGCAGCGTACTAGCGACTGGTGAGCAGTACTTC,CASSVLATGEQYF
TRBV6-1,TRBJ2-7,few,TRBD2,TGTGCCAGCAGTGAAGCGCTCGGTAGCGGGGAATACGAGCAGTACTTC,CASSEALGSGEYEQYF
TRBV29-1,TRBJ2-7,few,-,TGCAGCGTTGATGGTAGTCCACGTGGCGACACATCCGAGCAGTACTTC,CSVDGSPRGDTSEQYF
TRBV6-2/TRBV6-3,TRBJ2-2,-,TRBD2,TGTGCCAGCAGTTACCCCTTTCTAGCGGGAGGCTCCGGCGGGGAGCTGTTTTTT,CASSYPFLAGGSGGELFF
TRBV12-3/TRBV12-4,TRBJ2-1,-,-,TGTGCCAGCAGTAGACCTGCCCAGGGATACAATGAGCAGTTCTTC,CASSRPAQGYNEQFF
TRBV27,TRBJ2-7,few,-,TGTGCCAGCAAGGGGGGGGGATACGAGCAGTACTTC,CASKGGGYEQYF
TRBV6-2/TRBV6-3,TRBJ2-7,-,-,TGTGCCAGCAGTTACTCGACAGATTTCGGCTCCTACGAGCAGTACTTC,CASSYSTDFGSYEQYF
TRBV24-1,TRBJ2-5,-,-,TGTGCCACCAGTCCGGGCCTTGGGGAGACCCAGTACTTC,CATSPGLGETQYF
TRBV6-1,TRBJ2-3,-,-,TGTGCCAGCAGGCGACGGTCCACAGATACGCAGTATTTT,CASRRRSTDTQYF
TRBV3-1,TRBJ2-1,-,-,TGTGCCAGCAGCCAAGTCCCGGGGGCCCCGTACAATGAGCAGTTCTTC,CASSQVPGAPYNEQFF
TRBV12-3/TRBV12-4,TRBJ2-7,-,TRBD1,TGTGCCAGCAGTTTACCCCGACAGGGGTCCCACGAGCAGTACTTC,CASSLPRQGSHEQYF
TRBV24-1,TRBJ2-5,few,-,TGTGCCACCAGTGATTTTGGCGAGACCCAGTACTTC,CATSDFGETQYF
TRBV12-3/TRBV12-4,TRBJ2-2,few,TRBD1,TGTGCCAGCAGTCAGGGACAGGGGGCGACCGGGGAGCTGTTTTTT,CASSQGQGATGELFF
TRBV7-9,TRBJ2-1,once,TRBD2,TGTGCCAGCAGCTTAGTTAGCCTAGCGGGAGTCGAGCAGTTCTTC,CASSLVSLAGVEQFF
TRBV4-1,TRBJ1-2,few,-,TGCGCCAGCAGCCAGTCGGGGATGGCTGATGGCTACACCTTC,CASSQSGMADGYTF
TRBV4-1,TRBJ2-1,few,TRBD2,TGCGCCAGCCGAACTAGCGGGGGCAATGAGCAGTTCTTC,CASRTSGGNEQFF
TRBV7-9,TRBJ2-3,few,-,TGTGCCAGCCCCCCTAGGTCGGAGGGGAGTGATACGCAGTATTTT,CASPPRSEGSDTQYF
TRBV30,TRBJ1-1,-,-,TGTGCCTGGACCTCCGCCTCGTCCACTGAAGCTTTCTTT,CAWTSASSTEAFF
TRBV5-5,TRBJ2-7,-,-,TGTGCCAGCAGCTTATACCGGGACACAGCCTACGAGCAGTACTTC,CASSLYRDTAYEQYF
TRBV30,TRBJ1-5,-,-,TGTGCCTGGAGTGTAGGGCAGCCCCAGGGAAATCAGCCCCAGCATTTT,CAWSVGQPQGNQPQHF
TRBV5-4,TRBJ2-7,-,-,TGTGCCAGCAGCGATACCGGGACACATCCCCCCGGCGAGCAGTACTTC,CASSDTGTHPPGEQYF
TRBV7-6,TRBJ2-5,few,-,TGTGCCAGCAGCGCTCGAGAGGGGACCCAGTACTTC,CASSAREGTQYF
TRBV7-9,TRBJ2-7,-,TRBD2,TGTGCCAGCAGCCGCCTGGGCGGACTAGCGGGAGATGTTCTGTACTTC,CASSRLGGLAGDVLYF
TRBV9,TRBJ2-7,few,TRBD2,TGTGCCAGCAGCGATTGGGAGGGCGAGCAGTACTTC,CASSDWEGEQYF
TRBV4-1,TRBJ2-7,-,-,TGCGCCAGCAGCCAAGCCCCAGGGACCCCCTACGAGCAGTACTTC,CASSQAPGTPYEQYF
TRBV4-1,TRBJ2-1,few,TRBD2,TGCGCCAGCAGCCAATCAGCGGGGGGGCCTTTACCCCTCTATGAGCAGTTCTTC,CASSQSAGGPLPLYEQFF
TRBV12-3/TRBV12-4,TRBJ2-7,few,TRBD1,TGTGCCAGCACCGCCGGGGGGACAGGGGCATACGAGCAGTACTTC,CASTAGGTGAYEQYF
TRBV7-2,TRBJ2-7,few,-,TGTGCCAGCAGCTCAAACCATCCCTTCTCCTACGAGCAGTACTTC,CASSSNHPFSYEQYF
TRBV5-8,TRBJ1-5,-,-,TGTGCCAGCAGCTGGGACGGGCGCCAGCCCCAGCATTTT,CASSWDGRQPQHF
TRBV10-3,TRBJ2-1,-,-,TGTGCCATCAGTGGGGAGACTCGTGAGCAGTTCTTC,CAISGETREQFF
TRBV5-1,TRBJ2-1,many,TRBD1,TGCGCCAGCGCGACGGTGGGACAGGGGAATGAGCAGTTCTTC,CASATVGQGNEQFF
TRBV4-2,TRBJ2-7,-,TRBD2,TGTGCCAGCAGCCAAGTGGGGACTAGCGATCCCTACGAGCAGTACTTC,CASSQVGTSDPYEQYF
TRBV6-1,TRBJ2-3,-,-,TGTGCCAGCAGTGAATCCCGCGGGGCAGATACGCAGTATTTT,CASSESRGADTQYF
TRBV7-8,TRBJ1-4,-,-,TGTGCCAGCAGCTTAGCGGGGAGTAATGAAAAACTGTTTTTT,CASSLAGSNEKLFF
TRBV5-6,TRBJ2-6,few,-,TGTGCCAGCAGCTTGGACGGGGGCCTTCTCCTTGGGGCCAACGTCCTGACTTTC,CASSLDGGLLLGANVLTF
TRBV29-1,TRBJ2-3,many,-,TGCAGCGTCTCCAGGGGCGCAGATACGCAGTATTTT,CSVSRGADTQYF
TRBV29-1,TRBJ2-1,-,-,TGCAGCGTTGAGACTTTCAATGAGCAGTTCTTC,CSVETFNEQFF
TRBV5-1,TRBJ1-1,-,-,TGCGCCAGCAGCTTGTTCGGGACTGACCTAGGTGGGCCTATGAACACTGAAGCTTTCTTT,CASSLFGTDLGGPMNTEAFF
TRBV27,TRBJ2-3,once,TRBD2,TGTGCCAGCAGTTTATATCCAGCGGGGGGGACAGATACGCAGTATTTT,CASSLYPAGGTDTQYF
TRBV3-1,TRBJ2-1,few,TRBD2,TGTGCCAGCACCCCGGGACTAGCGGGAATCCACAATGAGCAGTTCTTC,CASTPGLAGIHNEQFF
TRBV12-3/TRBV12-4,TRBJ2-3,-,TRBD2,TGTGCCAGCAGTTTGGGTAGCGGGGGGCTCACAGATACGCAGTATTTT,CASSLGSGGLTDTQYF
TRBV5-1,TRBJ1-1,-,TRBD1,TGCGCCAGCAGGTTTCGGACAGGGTCGAACACTGAAGCTTTCTTT,CASRFRTGSNTEAFF
TRBV2,TRBJ1-3,few,-,TGTGCCAGCAGTGAACAGGGACAATTTGGAAACACCATATATTTT,CASSEQGQFGNTIYF